Below, 19 T cell receptor beta chains from the same sample are listed, as sequenced in a study of cytomegalovirus exposure and HLA in healthy donors. The PCR contained 60 Vbeta and 13 Jbeta primers. Clones were read by immunoSEQ multiplex PCR, and TCRdb kept only the in-frame ones, dropping some. The data show some 170,000 clones, about four fifths seen once. Sequencing was performed on PBMCs. Receptor source: a man aged 50 or older in good health and CMV-seropositive.

The gene calls are TRBV11-2 and TRBJ2-7; D gene uncertain. CDR3 length: 11 residues. With 8 bases removed from V and 3 bases from J, the gap between germline ends came to 8 bases. Germline V CDR1 and CDR2: SGHAT, FQNNGV. CDR3 in DNA: TGTGCCAGCGGCCGTGGCTACGAGCAGTACTTC. Encoded protein: CASGRGYEQYF.

This chain uses TRBV13 with TRBJ2-1; 8 bases match TRBD2. This CDR3 has 19 amino acids. V lost 5 bases and J lost 2; bases outside the gene matches: 17. Germline values: CDR1 PRHDT, CDR2 FYEKMQ (reference sequence). CDR3 residues: CASSPNMPLAGRTYNEQFF. DNA for the CDR3: TGTGCCAGCAGCCCCAACATGCCATTAGCGGGGCGCACCTACAATGAGCAGTTCTTC.

This chain connects TRBV6-1 to TRBJ2-4, with 9 positions matching TRBD2. The length of the CDR3 is 13 residues. Germline V CDR1 and CDR2: MNHNS, SASEGT. V lost 5 bases, J lost 6 bases, and 2 bases stayed unmatched. Here the CDR3 DNA reads TGTGCCAGCAGTTCAGCGGGAGGAAACATTCAGTACTTC. This gives the protein CASSSAGGNIQYF.

This chain joins TRBV21-1 and TRBJ1-6; the table gives TRBD1 as D, unverified against the DNA. TRBV21-1 is a pseudogene. CDR3 length: 17 amino acids. Written as DNA, the CDR3 is TGTGCCAGCAGCAAAGGGGGTCCGACAGGATATAATTCACCCCTCCACTTT. This encodes CASSKGGPTGYNSPLHF.

The V and J genes are TRBV28 and TRBJ1-2; D gene uncertain. V dropped 5 bases and J dropped 3 bases, with 7 bases sitting between them. The CDR3 has 12 amino acids. CDR1 is MDHEN and CDR2 is SYDVKM in the germline V gene. CDR3 region: CASSPTYYGYTF. DNA of the CDR3: TGTGCCAGCAGTCCGACTTACTATGGCTACACCTTC.

V and J are TRBV5-6 and TRBJ2-5, with 8 bases matching TRBD1. The CDR3 has 14 residues. V shed 5 bases, J shed 4 bases, and the junction held 7 bases outside the gene matches. Looked up from germline, CDR1 is SGHDT and CDR2 is YYEEEE. CDR3 DNA: TGTGCCAGCAGACCAGGACAGGGAGGAGAGACCCAGTACTTC. Translated: CASRPGQGGETQYF.

This sequence joins TRBV6-5 and TRBJ1-5; a possible D gene is TRBD1 (5 bases). Per the germline V gene, CDR1 is MNHEY and CDR2 is SVGAGI. Between the trimmed V and J ends, which lost 5 bases and 7 bases, there was a span of 12 bases. The CDR3 contains 13 residues. The CDR3: CASSPRGNQPQHF. In nucleotides, the CDR3 is TGTGCCAGCAGTCCGCGGGGGAACCAGCCCCAGCATTTT.

This chain links TRBV19 with TRBJ2-7; maybe TRBD1 (6 bases). V was clipped by 8 bases and J by 2 bases, with 13 bases between them. Per the germline V gene, CDR1 is LNHDA and CDR2 is SQIVND (reference sequence). This CDR3 region has 13 residues. In DNA form, the CDR3 reads TGTGCCAGTGGACGCCCAGGGGCCTACGAGCAGTACTTC. Translation gives CASGRPGAYEQYF. Full variable domain (rest looked up from reference TRBV19 and TRBJ2-7): DGGITQSPKYLFRKEGQNVTLSCEQNLNHDAMYWYRQDPGQGLRLIYYSQIVNDFQKGDIAEGYSVSREKKESFPLTVTSAQKNPTAFYLCASGRPGAYEQYFGPGTRLTVT.

This clone was seen once. The chain is built from TRBV4-1 and TRBJ2-5; 7 positions match TRBD1. The DNA end is more similar to TRBJ2-7, so the J call may be wrong. The germline CDR1 and CDR2 sequences are MGHRA and YSYEKL. The CDR3 is 14 residues long. Written as DNA, the CDR3 is TGCGCCAGCAGCCAACCGGGACAGATCTACGAGCAGTACTTC. Residues: CASSQPGQIYEQYF.

The J gene is TRBJ2-5, the V gene TRBV9, with 11 bases identical to TRBD2. Germline assignment: CDR1 SGDLS and CDR2 YYNGEE. V lost 0 bases, J lost 5 bases, and 9 bases stayed unmatched. The CDR3 has 17 amino acids. The CDR3 spells CASSVEDSGGADETQYF. DNA of the CDR3: TGTGCCAGCAGCGTAGAGGATAGCGGGGGGGCCGATGAGACCCAGTACTTC.

The chain combines TRBV5-1 with TRBJ1-2; 7 bases map to TRBD1. The J segment lost 2 bases and the V segment lost 4 bases, leaving 8 bases of the junction unmatched. The CDR3 is 15 amino acids. Germline V CDR1 and CDR2: SGHRS, YFSETQ. The CDR3 DNA sequence: TGCGCCAGCAGCCCAAGACAGGGAAAGAACTATGGCTACACCTTC. Translation gives CASSPRQGKNYGYTF.

The J gene is TRBJ2-1, the V gene TRBV9; the D gene is possibly TRBD2 (5 bases). V was trimmed by 2 bases and J by 2 bases, leaving 17 bases between them. The CDR3 covers 17 residues. Germline V gene lookup returns CDR1 SGDLS and CDR2 YYNGEE. In DNA form, the CDR3 reads TGTGCCAGCAGCGTTAAGGCCATCGCGGGCACCTACAATGAGCAGTTCTTC. Translating it yields CASSVKAIAGTYNEQFF.

In the case of this clone: At one end, the junction sequence differs from germline, possibly due to a read error. V usage is TRBV28 and J usage is TRBJ2-7, with 11 nucleotides matching TRBD2. CDR3 length equals 14 residues. Germline CDR1 MDHEN, CDR2 SYDVKM. The CDR3 nucleotides are TGTGCCAGCAGTTTACTAGCGGGAGGCTACAAGCAGTACTTC. Translating it yields CASSLLAGGYKQYF. The full variable domain, in which reference TRBV28 and TRBJ2-7 provide the parts outside the CDR3, is DVKVTQSSRYLVKRTGEKVFLECVQDMDHENMFWYRQDPGLGLRLIYFSYDVKMKEKGDIPEGYSVSREKKERFSLILESASTNQTSMYLCASSLLAGGYKQYFGPGTRLTVT.

This clone was counted between two and nine times. This chain connects TRBV4-2 to TRBJ2-5; a weak D match, TRBD1 (6 bases). Germline V CDR1 and CDR2: LGHNA, YNFKEQ. The CDR3 runs to 14 residues. The V and J ends lost 4 bases and 5 bases respectively, with 14 bases between them. The CDR3 coding sequence is TGTGCCAGCAGCCTAGGGACACTTCGGGAGACCCAGTACTTC. It is translated as CASSLGTLRETQYF.

The chain links TRBV10-3 to TRBJ2-1; 10 nucleotides match TRBD1. The CDR3 length is 14 residues. Germline values: CDR1 ENHRY, CDR2 SYGVKD. Trimming removed 7 bases from V and 8 bases from J; junction bases left unmatched: 8. As DNA, the CDR3 is TGTGCCATCACCGGGACAGGGGACATCGATGAGCAGTTCTTC. It translates to CAITGTGDIDEQFF.

A single count supports this clone. V usage is TRBV4-1 and J usage is TRBJ2-7; D is unclear. CDR3 length: 12 residues. Germline V gene data show CDR1 as MGHRA and CDR2 as YSYEKL. Trimming stripped 0 bases from V and 11 bases from J, with 11 bases between. The CDR3 sequence is CASSQDLAGKYF. In nucleotides, the CDR3 is TGCGCCAGCAGCCAAGATCTCGCAGGTAAGTACTTC.

The chain has TRBV25-1 and TRBJ2-6; D ambiguous. This CDR3 has 15 residues. V lost 8 bases, J lost 0 bases, and 11 bases lay in between. Germline CDR1 MGHDK, CDR2 SYGVNS. The CDR3 sequence: CASSRPGSGANVLTF. CDR3 nucleotides: TGTGCCAGCTCCCGCCCAGGCTCTGGGGCCAACGTCCTGACTTTC.

This chain joins TRBV19 and TRBJ2-7; TRBD1 aligns across 9 bases. V shed 5 bases, J shed 4 bases, and the junction held 9 bases outside the gene matches. The CDR3 loop spans 15 amino acids. Per the germline V gene, CDR1 is LNHDA and CDR2 is SQIVND (reference sequence). The CDR3 here is CASSYRDRVEYEQYF. CDR3 bases: TGTGCCAGTAGTTACCGGGACAGGGTAGAATACGAGCAGTACTTC.

The table lists this clone with a few counts. The chain employs TRBV28 and TRBJ1-2; unclear D gene. Germline values: CDR1 MDHEN, CDR2 SYDVKM. CDR3 length: 20 residues. Trimming took off 3 bases at V and 2 bases at J, with 28 bases between the two ends. The CDR3, as DNA: TGTGCCAGCAGTTTTTCACGGACTGAGGCACATCACCAACCGAACTATGGCTACACCTTC. This codes for CASSFSRTEAHHQPNYGYTF.